This entry is about one T cell receptor (beta chain). One end of the junction varies from germline; a read error may be responsible. Assay: immunoSEQ multiplex PCR; the TCRdb copy retains only in-frame clones and omits some. The data contain some 77,000 clones, about 92% of them singletons. Germline V CDR1 and CDR2: SNHLY, FYNNEI. The CDR3 length is 12 residues. This sample stems from a study of T cell changes during pregnancy in multiple sclerosis. The clonotype originates from a female donor in good health, enrolled as a control in a pregnancy study. The chain joins TRBV2 to TRBJ1-2; D is undetermined. Sequencing was performed on peripheral blood, taken after pregnancy. CDR3 sequence: CASREGNDGYTF. The CDR3 nucleotides are TGTGCCAGCAGAGAGGGTAACGATGGCTACACCTTC.